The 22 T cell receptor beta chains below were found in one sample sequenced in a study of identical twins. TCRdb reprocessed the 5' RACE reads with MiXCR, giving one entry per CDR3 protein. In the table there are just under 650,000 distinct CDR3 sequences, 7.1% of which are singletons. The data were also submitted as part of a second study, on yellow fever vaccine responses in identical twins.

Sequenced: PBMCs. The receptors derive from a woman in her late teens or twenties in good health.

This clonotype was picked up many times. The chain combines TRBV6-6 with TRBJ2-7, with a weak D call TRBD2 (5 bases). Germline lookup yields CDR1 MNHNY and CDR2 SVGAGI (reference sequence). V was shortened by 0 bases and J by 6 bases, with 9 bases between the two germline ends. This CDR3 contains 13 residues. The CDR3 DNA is TGTGCCAGCAGTTACTCGAGGGAAGGCGAGCAGTACTTC. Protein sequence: CASSYSREGEQYF.

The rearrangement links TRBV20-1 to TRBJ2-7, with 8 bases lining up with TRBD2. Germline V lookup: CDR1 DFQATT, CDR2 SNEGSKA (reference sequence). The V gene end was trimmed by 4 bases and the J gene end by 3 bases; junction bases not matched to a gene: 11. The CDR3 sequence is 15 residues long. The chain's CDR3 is CSAKPSGSPFYEQYF. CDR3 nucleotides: TGCAGTGCTAAGCCCAGCGGGAGTCCATTCTACGAGCAGTACTTC.

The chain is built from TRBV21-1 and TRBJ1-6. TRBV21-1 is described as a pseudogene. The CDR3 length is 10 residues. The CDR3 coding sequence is TGTGCCAGCAGCAGAGGGACCATACACTTT. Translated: CASSRGTIHF.

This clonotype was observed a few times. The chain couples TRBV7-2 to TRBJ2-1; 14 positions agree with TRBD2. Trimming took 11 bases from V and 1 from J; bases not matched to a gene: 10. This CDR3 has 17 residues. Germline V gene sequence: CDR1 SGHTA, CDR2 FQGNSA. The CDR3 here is CAAWGLAGAWSYNEQFF. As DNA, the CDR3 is TGTGCCGCCTGGGGACTAGCGGGAGCGTGGTCCTACAATGAGCAGTTCTTC.

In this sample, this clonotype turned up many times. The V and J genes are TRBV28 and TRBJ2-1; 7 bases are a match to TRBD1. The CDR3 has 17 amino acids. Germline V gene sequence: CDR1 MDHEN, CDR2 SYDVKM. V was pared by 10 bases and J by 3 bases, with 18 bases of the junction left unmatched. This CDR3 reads CAITPNPGTVYYNEQFF. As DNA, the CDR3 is TGTGCCATCACACCCAACCCCGGGACAGTATACTACAATGAGCAGTTCTTC.

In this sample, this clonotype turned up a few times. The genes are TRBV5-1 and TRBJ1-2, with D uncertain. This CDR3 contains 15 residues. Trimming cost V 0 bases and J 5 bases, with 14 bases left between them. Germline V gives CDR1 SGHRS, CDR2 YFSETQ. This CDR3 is CASSLVAVESYGYTF. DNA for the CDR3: TGCGCCAGCAGCTTGGTGGCAGTGGAGAGTTATGGCTACACCTTC.

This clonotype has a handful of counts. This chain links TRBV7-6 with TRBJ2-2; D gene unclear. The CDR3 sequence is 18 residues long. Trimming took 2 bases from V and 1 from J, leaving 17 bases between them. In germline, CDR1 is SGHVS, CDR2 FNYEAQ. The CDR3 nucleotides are TGTGCCAGCAGCTTATGGCTCTCCGAGACCAAGAACACCGGGGAGCTGTTTTTT. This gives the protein CASSLWLSETKNTGELFF. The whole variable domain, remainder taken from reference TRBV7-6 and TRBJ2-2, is GAGVSQSPRYKVTKRGQDVALRCDPISGHVSLYWYRQALGQGPEFLTYFNYEAQQDKSGLPNDRFSAERPEGSISTLTIQRTEQRDSAMYRCASSLWLSETKNTGELFFGEGSRLTVL.

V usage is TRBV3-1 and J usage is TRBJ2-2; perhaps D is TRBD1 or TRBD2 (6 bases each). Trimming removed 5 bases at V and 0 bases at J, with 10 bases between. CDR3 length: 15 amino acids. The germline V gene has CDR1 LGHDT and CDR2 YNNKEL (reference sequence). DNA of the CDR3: TGTGCCAGCAGCAAAAGGGGGGCGAACACCGGGGAGCTGTTTTTT. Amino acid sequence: CASSKRGANTGELFF.

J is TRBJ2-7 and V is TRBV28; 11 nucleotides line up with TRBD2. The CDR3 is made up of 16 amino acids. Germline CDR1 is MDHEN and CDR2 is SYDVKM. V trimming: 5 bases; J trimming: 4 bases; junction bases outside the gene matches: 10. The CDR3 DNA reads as TGTGCCAGCAGTCCTCATACTAGCGGGAGAATTTACGAGCAGTACTTC. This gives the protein CASSPHTSGRIYEQYF.

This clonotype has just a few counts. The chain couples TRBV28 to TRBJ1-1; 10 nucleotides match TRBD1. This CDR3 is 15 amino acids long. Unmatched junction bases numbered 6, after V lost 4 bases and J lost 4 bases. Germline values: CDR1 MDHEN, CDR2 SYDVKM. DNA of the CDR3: TGTGCCAGCAGTTCCGGCGACAGGGGGCCCACTGAAGCTTTCTTT. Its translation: CASSSGDRGPTEAFF.

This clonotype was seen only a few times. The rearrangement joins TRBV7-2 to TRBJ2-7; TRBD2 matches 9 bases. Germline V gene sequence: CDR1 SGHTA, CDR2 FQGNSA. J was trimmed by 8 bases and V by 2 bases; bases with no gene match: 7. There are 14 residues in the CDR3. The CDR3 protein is CASSLLAGQWKQYF. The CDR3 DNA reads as TGTGCCAGCAGCTTACTAGCGGGACAGTGGAAGCAGTACTTC.

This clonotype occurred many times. The CDR3 DNA sequence: TGTGCCAGCAGCCGCCTCGGCGGGATGTCGAACGATGAGCAGTTCTTC. Its protein product is CASSRLGGMSNDEQFF. This chain uses TRBV3-1 with TRBJ2-1; D is possibly TRBD2 (6 bases). Trimming left V 4 bases short and J 8 bases short, with 21 bases between. Germline loops: CDR1 LGHDT, CDR2 YNNKEL (reference sequence). The CDR3 length is 16 residues.

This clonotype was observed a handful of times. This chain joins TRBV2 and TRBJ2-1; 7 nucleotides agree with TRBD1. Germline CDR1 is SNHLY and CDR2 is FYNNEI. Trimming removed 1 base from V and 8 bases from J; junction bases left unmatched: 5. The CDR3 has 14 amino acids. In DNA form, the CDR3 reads TGTGCCAGCAGTGAAGGGACAGGCGCTCATGAGCAGTTCTTC. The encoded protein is CASSEGTGAHEQFF.

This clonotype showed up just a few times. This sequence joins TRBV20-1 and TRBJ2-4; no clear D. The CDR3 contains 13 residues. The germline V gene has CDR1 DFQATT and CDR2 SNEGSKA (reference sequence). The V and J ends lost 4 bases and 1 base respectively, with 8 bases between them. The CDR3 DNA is TGCAGTGCTACCCATTCGGCCAAAAACATTCAGTACTTC. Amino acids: CSATHSAKNIQYF.

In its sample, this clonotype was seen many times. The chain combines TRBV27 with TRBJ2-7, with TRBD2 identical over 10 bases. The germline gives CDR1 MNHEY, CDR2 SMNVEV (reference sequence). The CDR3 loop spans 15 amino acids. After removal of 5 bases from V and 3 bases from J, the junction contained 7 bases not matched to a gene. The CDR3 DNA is TGTGCCAGCAGTCTCACCGGGACTAGCGACTACGAGCAGTACTTC. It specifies CASSLTGTSDYEQYF.

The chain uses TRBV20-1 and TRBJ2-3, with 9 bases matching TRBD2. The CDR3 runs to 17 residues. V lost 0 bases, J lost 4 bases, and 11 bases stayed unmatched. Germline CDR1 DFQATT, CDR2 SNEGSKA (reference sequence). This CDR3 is CSARDFYRREGPDTQYF. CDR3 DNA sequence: TGCAGTGCTAGAGATTTTTATCGGCGGGAGGGCCCAGATACGCAGTATTTT.

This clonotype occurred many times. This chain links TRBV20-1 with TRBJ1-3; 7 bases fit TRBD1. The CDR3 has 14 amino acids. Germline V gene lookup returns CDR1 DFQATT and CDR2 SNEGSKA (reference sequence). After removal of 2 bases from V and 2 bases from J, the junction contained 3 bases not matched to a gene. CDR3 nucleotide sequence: TGCAGTGCTAGACAGACAGGGACTGGAAACACCATATATTTT. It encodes CSARQTGTGNTIYF.

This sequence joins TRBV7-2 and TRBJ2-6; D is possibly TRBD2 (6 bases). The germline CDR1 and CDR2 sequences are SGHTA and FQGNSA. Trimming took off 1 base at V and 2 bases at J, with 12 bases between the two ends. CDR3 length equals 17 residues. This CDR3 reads CASSLVVGGPGANVLTF. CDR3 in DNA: TGTGCCAGCAGCTTAGTGGTGGGGGGTCCTGGGGCCAACGTCCTGACTTTC.

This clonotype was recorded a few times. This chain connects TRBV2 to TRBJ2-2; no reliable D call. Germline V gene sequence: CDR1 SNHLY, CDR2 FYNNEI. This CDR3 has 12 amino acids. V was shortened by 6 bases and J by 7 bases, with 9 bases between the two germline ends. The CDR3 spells CASRLKSGELFF. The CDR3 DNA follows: TGTGCCAGCAGACTAAAGAGCGGGGAGCTGTTTTTT.

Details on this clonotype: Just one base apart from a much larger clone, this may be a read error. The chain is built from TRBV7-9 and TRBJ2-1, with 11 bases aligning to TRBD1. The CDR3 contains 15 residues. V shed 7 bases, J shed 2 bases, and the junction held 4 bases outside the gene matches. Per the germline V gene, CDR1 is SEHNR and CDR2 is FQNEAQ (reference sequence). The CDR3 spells CASNPDRGPYNEQFF. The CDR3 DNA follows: TGTGCCAGCAACCCGGACAGGGGGCCCTACAATGAGCAGTTCTTC.

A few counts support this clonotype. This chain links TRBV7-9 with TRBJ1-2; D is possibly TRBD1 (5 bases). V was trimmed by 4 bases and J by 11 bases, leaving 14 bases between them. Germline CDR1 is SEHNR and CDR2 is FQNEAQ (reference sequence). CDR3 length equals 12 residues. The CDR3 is CASSSWGVGYTF. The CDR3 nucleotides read TGTGCCAGCAGCTCGTGGGGGGTTGGATACACCTTC.

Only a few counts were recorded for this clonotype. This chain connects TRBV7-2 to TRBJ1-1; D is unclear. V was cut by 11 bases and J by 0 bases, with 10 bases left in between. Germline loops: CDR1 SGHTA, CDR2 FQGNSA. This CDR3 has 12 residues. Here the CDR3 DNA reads TGTGCCGAACTACTTATGAACACTGAAGCTTTCTTT. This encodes CAELLMNTEAFF.